These 2 T cell receptor beta chains share one sample of origin, sequenced in a study of blood T cell repertoires in COVID-19. The protocol was immunoSEQ multiplex PCR, while the TCRdb copy is restricted to in-frame clones and leaves out a portion. Here the sample spans 65,000 to 90,000 clones, 65% to 85% being singletons. The sample taken for sequencing was peripheral blood. The receptors originated from a woman of 80 years or more with acute or convalescent COVID-19.

This rearrangement joins TRBV4-2 to TRBJ2-1; 12 bases are a match to TRBD2. Germline lookup yields CDR1 LGHNA and CDR2 YNFKEQ. With V trimmed by 2 bases and J by 7 bases, 15 bases remained unmatched. This CDR3 has 19 residues. The CDR3 DNA is TGTGCCAGCAGCCAAAAGAGAGGGGCTAGCGGGAGGGCCGTGAATGAGCAGTTCTTC. This sequence encodes CASSQKRGASGRAVNEQFF.

This sequence joins TRBV4-2 and TRBJ1-6; D is uncertain. This CDR3 spans 13 amino acids. CDR1 is LGHNA, CDR2 YNFKEQ, per germline. Trimming took off 0 bases at V and 11 bases at J, with 8 bases between the two ends. Here the CDR3 DNA reads TGTGCCAGCAGCCAAGATGAGGTAACACCCCTCCACTTT. It codes for CASSQDEVTPLHF.